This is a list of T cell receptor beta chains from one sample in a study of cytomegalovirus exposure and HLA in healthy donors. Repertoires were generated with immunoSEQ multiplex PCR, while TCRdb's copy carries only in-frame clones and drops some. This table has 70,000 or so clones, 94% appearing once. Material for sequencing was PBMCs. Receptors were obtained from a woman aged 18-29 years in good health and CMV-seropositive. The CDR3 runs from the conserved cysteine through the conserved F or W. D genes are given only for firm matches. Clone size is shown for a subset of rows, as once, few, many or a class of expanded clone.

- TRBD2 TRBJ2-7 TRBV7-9 TGTGCCAGCAGCTTCCCAACGGGACTAGCGGGACTCTACGAGCAGTACTTC CASSFPTGLAGLYEQYF
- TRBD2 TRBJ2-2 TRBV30 TGTGCCTGGAGTCGCGGGGGACCAACCGGGGAGCTGTTTTTT CAWSRGGPTGELFF
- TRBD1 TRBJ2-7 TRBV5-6 TGTGCCAGCAGCACCGGGACAGGCGCCTACGAGCAGTACTTC CASSTGTGAYEQYF
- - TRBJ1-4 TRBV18 TGTGCCAGCTCACCAGGAAGGGGAGGCGAAAAACTGTTTTTT CASSPGRGGEKLFF
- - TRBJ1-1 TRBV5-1 TGCGCCAGCAGCTTGGGCGGGAACACTGAAGCTTTCTTT CASSLGGNTEAFF
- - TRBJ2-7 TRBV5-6 TGTGCCAGCAGCTTGGAGGGTACAGGCTACGAGCAGTACTTC CASSLEGTGYEQYF
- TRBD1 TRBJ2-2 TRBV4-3 TGCGCCAGCAGCCAAGAGAGACAGGGGGCCGGGGAGCTGTTTTTT CASSQERQGAGELFF
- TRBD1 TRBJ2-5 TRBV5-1 TGCGCCAGCAGTAAGGGAGGACAGGGGTACCAAGAGACCCAGTACTTC CASSKGGQGYQETQYF
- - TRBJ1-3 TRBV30 TGTGCCTGGAGTGTAACTGAATTCTCTGGAAACACCATATATTTT CAWSVTEFSGNTIYF
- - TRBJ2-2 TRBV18 TGTGCCAGCTCACCACAAGGGGCAGGGAACGCCGGGGAGCTGTTTTTT CASSPQGAGNAGELFF
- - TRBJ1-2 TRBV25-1 TGTGCCAGCAGGACGGCGGGAACGGAATATGGCTACACCTTC CASRTAGTEYGYTF
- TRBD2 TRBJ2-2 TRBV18 TGTGCCAGCTCACCAAACGCGGGAGCGGTCACCGGGGAGCTGTTTTTT CASSPNAGAVTGELFF
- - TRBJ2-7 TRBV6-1 TGTGCCACCATGATGAGGGTGCAGTACTTC CATMMRVQYF
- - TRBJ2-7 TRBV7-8 TGTGCCAGCAGCTTGTTGTTCCCGAACAACGAGCAGTACTTC CASSLLFPNNEQYF
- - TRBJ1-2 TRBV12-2 TGTGCAAGTCGCTTTCCCCCGCCAGGGTACTGTGGCTACACCTTC CASRFPPPGYCGYTF
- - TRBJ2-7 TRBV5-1 TGCGCCAGCAGCTTCTCCGACGGCGGAAAGTACTACGAGCAGTACTTC CASSFSDGGKYYEQYF
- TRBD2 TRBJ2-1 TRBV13 TGTGCCAGCAGCTGGATAGGGACCGGGACTAGCGGGAATTACAATGAGCAGTTCTTC CASSWIGTGTSGNYNEQFF
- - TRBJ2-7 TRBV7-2 TGTGCCAGCAGGAGACAGGATTTCTACGAGCAGTACTTC CASRRQDFYEQYF
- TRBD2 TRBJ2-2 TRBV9 TGTGCCAGCAGCGCTACTAGCGGGGGGGACACCGGGGAGCTGTTTTTT CASSATSGGDTGELFF
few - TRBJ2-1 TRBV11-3 TGTGCCAGCAGCTCATTAAGCGGGCCCAACAATGAGCAGTTCTTC CASSSLSGPNNEQFF
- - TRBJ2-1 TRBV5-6 TGTGCCAGCAGCCACCGGGACACCGAGAGGTTCTTC CASSHRDTERFF
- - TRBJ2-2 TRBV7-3 TGTGCCAGCAGCTTAACACCCGGGATGGGGACCGGGGAGCTGTTTTTT CASSLTPGMGTGELFF
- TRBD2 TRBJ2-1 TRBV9 TGTGCCAGCAGCGTAGCGGCGGGAGAGTCCTACAATGAGCAGTTCTTC CASSVAAGESYNEQFF
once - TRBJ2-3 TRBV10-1 TGCGCCAGCAGTGAGCCACGGAGCACAGATACGCAGTATTTT CASSEPRSTDTQYF
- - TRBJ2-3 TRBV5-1 TGCGCCAGCACCGCAGGACATTCTAGCACAGATACGCAGTATTTT CASTAGHSSTDTQYF
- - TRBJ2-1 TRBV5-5 TGTGCCAGCAGCTTGGGGAGCTACAATGAGCAGTTCTTC CASSLGSYNEQFF
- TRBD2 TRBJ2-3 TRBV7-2 TGTGCCAGCAGCGCTCTAGCGGGGGGGAACACAGATACGCAGTATTTT CASSALAGGNTDTQYF
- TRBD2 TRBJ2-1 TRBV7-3 TGTGCCAGCAGCCCTACTAGCGGGGCCGACAATGAGCAGTTCTTC CASSPTSGADNEQFF
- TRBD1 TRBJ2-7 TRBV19 TGTGCCAGTAAGGAGGAGACAGGGACCTACGAGCAGTACTTC CASKEETGTYEQYF
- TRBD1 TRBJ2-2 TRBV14 TGTGCCAGCAGCCTCTGGACAGGGGTAGAGACCGGGGAGCTGTTTTTT CASSLWTGVETGELFF
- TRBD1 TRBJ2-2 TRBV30 TGTGCCTGGAGTGGAACGACAGGGCTGGGAATCACCGGGGAGCTGTTTTTT CAWSGTTGLGITGELFF
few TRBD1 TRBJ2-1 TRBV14 TGTGCCAGCAGCCAGCCGGGACAGGGGATAACCAGCTCCTACAATGAGCAGTTCTTC CASSQPGQGITSSYNEQFF
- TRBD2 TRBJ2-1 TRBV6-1 TGTGCCAGCAGTGTAGCGGGAGGGCCTAGTGAGCAGTTCTTC CASSVAGGPSEQFF
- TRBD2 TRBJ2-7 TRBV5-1 TGCGCCAGCAGCGAGGCTAGCGGCAGTTCCTACGAGCAGTACTTC CASSEASGSSYEQYF
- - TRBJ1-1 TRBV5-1 TGCGCCAGCAGCGAAGCGATGAACACTGAAGCTTTCTTT CASSEAMNTEAFF
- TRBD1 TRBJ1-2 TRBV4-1 TGCGCCAGCAGCCTGTCAGGGGTCGGACAGGGCCACTATGGCTACACCTTC CASSLSGVGQGHYGYTF
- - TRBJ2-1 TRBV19 TGTGCCAGTAGTATCCCGGGGGACTCCTACAATGAGCAGTTCTTC CASSIPGDSYNEQFF
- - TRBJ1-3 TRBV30 TGTGCCTGGAGTGGGGGGGGATCTGGAAACACCATATATTTT CAWSGGGSGNTIYF
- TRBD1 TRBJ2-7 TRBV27 TGTGCCAGCAGCGAAGACAGGGGGAGCTCCTACGAGCAGTACTTC CASSEDRGSSYEQYF
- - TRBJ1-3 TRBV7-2 TGTGCCAGCAGCTTATCGGGGGGCAGAGTACTCTTGGGAAACACCATATATTTT CASSLSGGRVLLGNTIYF
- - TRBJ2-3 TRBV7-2 TGTGCCAGCAGCTTAGGCGTGAGGGCAGATACGCAGTATTTT CASSLGVRADTQYF
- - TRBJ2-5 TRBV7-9 TGTGCCAGCAGCTTAGCGGGAGGAGAGACCCAGTACTTC CASSLAGGETQYF
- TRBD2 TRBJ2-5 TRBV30 TGTGCCTTTGTCCCCGGGGGGGCAGAGACCCAGTACTTC CAFVPGGAETQYF
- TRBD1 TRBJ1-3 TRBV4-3 TGCGCCAGCAGCCAAGTGCCGACAGGGAACGGAAACACCATATATTTT CASSQVPTGNGNTIYF
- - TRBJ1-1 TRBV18 TGTGCCAGCTCACCAAACGGGAACACTGAAGCTTTCTTT CASSPNGNTEAFF
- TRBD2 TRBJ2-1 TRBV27 TGTGCCAGCGGGGGACTAGTGGCCAATGAGCAGTTCTTC CASGGLVANEQFF
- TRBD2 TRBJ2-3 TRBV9 TGTGCCAGCAGCCCCCGCGGGGGGGCAGTGGAAGATACGCAGTATTTT CASSPRGGAVEDTQYF
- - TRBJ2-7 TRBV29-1 TGCAGCGTTGAGGGCAGGGGCGGCTACGAGCAGTACTTC CSVEGRGGYEQYF
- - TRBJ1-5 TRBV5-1 TGCGCCAGCAGCTTGGTCGGGGAGGGTCAGCCCCAGCATTTT CASSLVGEGQPQHF
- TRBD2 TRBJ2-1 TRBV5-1 TGCGCCAGCAGCTCTTCGACTAGCGGGAGTATGGATGAGCAGTTCTTC CASSSSTSGSMDEQFF
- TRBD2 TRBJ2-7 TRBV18 TGTGCCAGCTCACCCGGGACTAGCGGGGGGGCGGTCTACGAGCAGTACTTC CASSPGTSGGAVYEQYF